This T cell receptor (beta chain) appears in the sequencing data of a study of CD8+CD57+ T cells in acquired aplastic anemia (dated by TCRdb to between 2017 and 2018). General notes on the study: Extracted DNA from sorted CD4+ and CD8+ cells averaged about 3 ug, ranging from roughly 0.17 to 30 ug. A CD8+CD57+ expansion meant a frequency higher than the mean frequency seen in healthy subjects. General study outcomes and caveats: No significant difference in CD8+ Simpson's diversity was found between patients and healthy controls (P=0.060). About 28 CD8+ CDR3 sequences were found in both patients and controls but appeared to be highly expressed in patients and within the immunodominant clones of the patients.

Genomic DNA served as template for TCR beta VDJ combination and CDR3 sequence profiling. An Illumina HiSeq 2000 was the platform used for TCR repertoire sequencing. On the study's bioinformatics: TRBV/TRBJ rearrangement plots, CDR3 size and DJ length profiles, and Simpson's diversity index were used to evaluate the repertoires. The most abundant DNA sequence in the deep sequencing data was taken as the immunodominant clone. CDR3 amino acid sequences were screened for sharing across subjects and were compared with published repertoires and the VDJdb database. In TCRdb, the public reads were trimmed at Q25 with fastp and aligned with MiXCR, with productive beta chains retained. Rows merge per CDR3 protein into single entries with the most common DNA and genes. It is TCRdb's table, rather than the study itself, that gives the V and J calls and clone size. The sample table contains 310,000 or so distinct CDR3 sequences; only one count was recorded for approximately 57% of them. The ten largest clones capture under 1.5% of the sample.

Patients chosen for sequencing had shown expansion of CD8+CD57+ cells by flow cytometry. All patients had severe acquired aplastic anemia diagnosed by International Study of Aplastic Anemia and Agranulocytosis and Camitta criteria. No patient had received any therapy when blood was sampled. In the study, sorted CD4+ and CD8+ blood T cells from patients with severe aplastic anemia and from healthy subjects underwent deep sequencing of TCR repertoires. Patients were enrolled under clinicaltrials.gov protocols 00001620, 01623167, 00001397, 00071045, 00081523 and 00961064 in the USA. Ficoll-Paque density gradient centrifugation was used to isolate peripheral blood mononuclear cells. CD4+ and CD8+ T cells were sorted by FACS or magnetic beads before DNA extraction. The sample holds many counts of this clonotype. The clone's antigen remains unknown. Base qualities are not recorded, but no much larger clone differs from it by a single base.

V and J are trimmed by 0 bases and 4 bases, and the gene matches miss 5 bases of the junction. From its cysteine to its phenylalanine, the CDR3 spans 16 amino acids. Here the CDR3 DNA is all that survives: 48 bases in frame from base 1. From a lookup of the germline V gene (reference sequence), CDR1 and CDR2 are DFQATT and SNEGSKA. Sequencing was performed on sorted CD4+, CD8+, or CD8+CD57+ T cells (not recorded which) from PBMCs. The sequence is built from TRBV20-1 and TRBJ2-1, with 11 middle bases fitting TRBD2. The sequence came from a human donor with aplastic anemia. The encoded CDR3 is CSARDFGTSGYNEQFF. The DNA is TGCAGTGCTAGAGATTTTGGGACTAGCGGATACAATGAGCAGTTCTTC.